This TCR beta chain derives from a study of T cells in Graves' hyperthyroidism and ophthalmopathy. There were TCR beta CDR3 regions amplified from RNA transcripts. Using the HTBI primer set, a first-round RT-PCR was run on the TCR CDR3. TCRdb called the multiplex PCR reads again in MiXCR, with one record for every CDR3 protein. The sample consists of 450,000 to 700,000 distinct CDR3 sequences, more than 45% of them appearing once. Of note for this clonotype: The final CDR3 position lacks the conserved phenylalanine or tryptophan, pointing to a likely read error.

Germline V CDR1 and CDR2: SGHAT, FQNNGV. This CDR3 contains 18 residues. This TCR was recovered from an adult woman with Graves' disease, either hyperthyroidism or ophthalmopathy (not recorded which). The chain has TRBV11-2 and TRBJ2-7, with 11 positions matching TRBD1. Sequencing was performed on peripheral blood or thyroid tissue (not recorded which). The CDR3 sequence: CAGSQRDRGESRLYEQYL. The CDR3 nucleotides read TGTGCCGGCAGCCAGAGGGACAGGGGGGAATCCCGTCTTTACGAGCAGTACCTC.